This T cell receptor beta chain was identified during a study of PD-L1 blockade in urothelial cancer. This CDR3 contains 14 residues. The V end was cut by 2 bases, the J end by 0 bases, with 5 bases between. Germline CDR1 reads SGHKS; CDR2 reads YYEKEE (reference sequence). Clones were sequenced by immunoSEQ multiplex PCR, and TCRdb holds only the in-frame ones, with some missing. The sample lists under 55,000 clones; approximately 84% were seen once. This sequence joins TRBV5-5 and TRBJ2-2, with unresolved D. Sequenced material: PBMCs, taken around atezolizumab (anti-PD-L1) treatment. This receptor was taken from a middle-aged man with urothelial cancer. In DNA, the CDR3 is TGTGCCAGCAGCTTTACAGCGAACACCGGGGAGCTGTTTTTT. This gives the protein CASSFTANTGELFF.